Below are 11 T cell receptor beta chains sequenced from a single sample in a study of T cell changes during pregnancy in multiple sclerosis. The protocol was immunoSEQ multiplex PCR, while the TCRdb copy is restricted to in-frame clones and leaves out a portion. The sample carries about 8,500 clones, roughly 85% recorded once. Sample: CD8+ T cells from peripheral blood mononuclear cells, taken in the first trimester of pregnancy. Source of these receptors: a female donor in good health, enrolled as a control in a pregnancy study.

This chain joins TRBV7-9 and TRBJ2-5; 7 positions match TRBD2. V trimming: 5 bases; J trimming: 6 bases; junction bases outside the gene matches: 9. CDR3 length equals 14 residues. The germline V gene has CDR1 SEHNR and CDR2 FQNEAQ (reference sequence). The CDR3 spells CASSLGAGVKTQYF. The CDR3 DNA follows: TGTGCCAGCAGCCTTGGTGCGGGGGTAAAGACCCAGTACTTC.

This sequence joins TRBV10-1 and TRBJ2-7; 8 positions agree with TRBD2. CDR1 WNHNN and CDR2 SYGVQD come from the germline V gene (reference sequence). The V gene end was trimmed by 2 bases and the J gene end by 2 bases; junction bases not matched to a gene: 14. The CDR3 covers 18 residues. CDR3 nucleotides: TGCGCCAGCAGTGAGAAGAGCGGGGGCTTAGAGGGGGCCTACGAGCAGTACTTC. Residues: CASSEKSGGLEGAYEQYF.

V gene TRBV27 combines with J gene TRBJ2-1; maybe TRBD1 (5 bases). The CDR3 extends over 13 amino acids. The germline CDR1 and CDR2 sequences are MNHEY and SMNVEV (reference sequence). V lost 4 bases, J lost 4 bases, and 8 bases lay in between. The chain's CDR3 is CASSSAGYNEQFF. As DNA, the CDR3 is TGTGCCAGCAGTTCGGCAGGGTACAATGAGCAGTTCTTC.

This chain connects TRBV11-2 to TRBJ2-4; D is possibly TRBD2 (6 bases). V lost 7 bases and J 4 bases, leaving 20 bases between the germline ends. This CDR3 has 16 amino acids. Germline CDR1 reads SGHAT; CDR2 reads FQNNGV. The CDR3 loop reads CASTPSPGLGKNIQYF. The CDR3 region has the DNA TGTGCCAGCACCCCCTCCCCGGGACTGGGGAAAAACATTCAGTACTTC.

The V and J genes are TRBV4-2 and TRBJ1-5; 9 nucleotides line up with TRBD1. The CDR3 consists of 16 residues. The V and J ends lost 0 bases and 8 bases, in that order; junction bases with no gene match: 8. CDR1 and CDR2 (germline): LGHNA, YNFKEQ. In nucleotides, the CDR3 is TGTGCCAGCAGCCAAGAACGCGGACAGGGGTTTGAGCCCCAGCATTTT. Its protein product is CASSQERGQGFEPQHF.

This clone was found a few times. The gene calls are TRBV4-1 and TRBJ2-1; TRBD2 agrees at 11 bases. Looked up from germline, CDR1 is MGHRA and CDR2 is YSYEKL. There are 16 residues in the CDR3. V lost 6 bases to trimming and J lost 7 bases; unmatched junction nucleotides: 11. The CDR3 bases are TGCGCCAGCAGAGCTCTCGGACTAGCGGGTTCTAATGAGCAGTTCTTC. Translated: CASRALGLAGSNEQFF.

The chain carries TRBV28 and TRBJ1-1, with 7 bases that match TRBD1. The germline V gene has CDR1 MDHEN and CDR2 SYDVKM. The CDR3 is 13 residues long. V dropped 5 bases and J dropped 6; count of bases not matched to a gene: 6. For the CDR3, the DNA is TGTGCCAGCAGTCCCACAGGGGACCCTGAAGCTTTCTTT. It codes for CASSPTGDPEAFF. The variable domain in full, completed from reference TRBV28 and TRBJ1-1, reads DVKVTQSSRYLVKRTGEKVFLECVQDMDHENMFWYRQDPGLGLRLIYFSYDVKMKEKGDIPEGYSVSREKKERFSLILESASTNQTSMYLCASSPTGDPEAFFGQGTRLTVV.

V gene TRBV9 combines with J gene TRBJ2-1, with D unclear. The CDR3 length is 11 residues. Trimming left V 2 bases short and J 10 bases short, with 7 bases between. Germline values: CDR1 SGDLS, CDR2 YYNGEE. CDR3 bases: TGTGCCAGCAGCGTCTCCTCCGAGCAGTTCTTC. This gives the protein CASSVSSEQFF.

The chain is built from TRBV28 and TRBJ2-5, with D hard to call. Per germline, CDR1 MDHEN and CDR2 SYDVKM. This CDR3 spans 10 amino acids. The ends were cut back, 6 bases at V and 5 bases at J, with 4 bases in the middle. The CDR3 spells CASSRETQYF. The CDR3 DNA reads as TGTGCCAGCAGCCGTGAGACCCAGTACTTC.

The V gene is TRBV19, the J gene TRBJ1-1; 8 nucleotides agree with TRBD1. This CDR3 is built from 14 residues. Trimming cost V 6 bases and J 5 bases; bases outside gene matches: 8. CDR1 and CDR2 from the germline V gene are LNHDA and SQIVND (reference sequence). CDR3 DNA sequence: TGTGCCAGTAGGGCCAGGGGGCGCGAAACTGAAGCTTTCTTT. Protein sequence: CASRARGRETEAFF.

This clone is termed medium-sized. V is TRBV4-1 and J is TRBJ2-2; no clear D. V was cut by 4 bases and J by 5 bases, with 5 bases left in between. In germline, CDR1 is MGHRA, CDR2 YSYEKL. CDR3 length: 12 residues. For the CDR3, the DNA is TGCGCCAGCAGCCCGGAGACCGGGGAGCTGTTTTTT. Amino acids: CASSPETGELFF.